Below, 24 T cell receptor beta chains from the same sample are listed, as sequenced in a study of beta chain features in type 1 diabetes. Findings and caveats of the study: TCRB CDR3s from Type 1 diabetes patients were moderately but significantly shorter in all four CD4+ subsets.

cDNA synthesis used the whole RNA isolate, giving expressed TCRB sequences. Sequencing was performed with immunoSEQ multiplex PCR; in TCRdb, only in-frame clones are kept and a portion is missing. This repertoire shows 150,000 to 200,000 clones, around 8.3% found once; its top ten account for more than 0.45%. For these receptors, no antigen is known. Material for sequencing was central memory CD4+ T cells from blood. These receptors were taken from a woman aged 18-29 years with type 1 diabetes.

The chain is built from TRBV5-1 and TRBJ2-6; D possibly corresponds to TRBD2 (5 bases). V lost 4 bases and J 0 bases, leaving 8 bases between the germline ends. This CDR3 contains 15 residues. Per germline, CDR1 SGHRS and CDR2 YFSETQ. The CDR3 protein is CASSSRGSGANVLTF. For the CDR3, the DNA is TGCGCCAGCAGCAGCCGGGGCTCTGGGGCCAACGTCCTGACTTTC. The full variable domain, completed using reference TRBV5-1 and TRBJ2-6, is KAGVTQTPRYLIKTRGQQVTLSCSPISGHRSVSWYQQTPGQGLQFLFEYFSETQRNKGNFPGRFSGRQFSNSRSEMNVSTLELGDSALYLCASSSRGSGANVLTFGAGSRLTVL.

The chain joins TRBV28 to TRBJ1-5, with D possibly being TRBD1 (6 bases). V was pared by 8 bases and J by 6 bases, with 14 bases between. The CDR3 contains 13 residues. The germline V gene has CDR1 MDHEN and CDR2 SYDVKM. CDR3 in amino acids: CASQPTGFQPQHF. The CDR3 nucleotides are TGTGCCAGCCAACCTACAGGGTTTCAGCCCCAGCATTTT.

This clone was observed a few times. The genes are TRBV5-1 and TRBJ2-3; 13 positions agree with TRBD2. The CDR3 length is 20 residues. Per germline, CDR1 SGHRS and CDR2 YFSETQ. After removal of 5 bases from V and 0 bases from J, the junction contained 15 bases not matched to a gene. The CDR3 DNA reads as TGCGCCAGCAGTTCGGGTAGACCCGGGACTAGCGGGACCAGCACAGATACGCAGTATTTT. This translates into CASSSGRPGTSGTSTDTQYF.

This clone was found a few times. V is TRBV4-3 and J is TRBJ1-1; D is ambiguous. Trimming cost V 0 bases and J 0 bases, with 14 bases left between them. There are 17 residues in the CDR3. The germline gives CDR1 LGHNA, CDR2 YSLEER. CDR3 in DNA: TGCGCCAGCAGCCAAGATTGGGCGGGAGTATTGAACACTGAAGCTTTCTTT. This translates into CASSQDWAGVLNTEAFF.

This chain joins TRBV7-9 and TRBJ1-6; 9 bases line up with TRBD1. The CDR3 totals 16 residues. Germline lookup yields CDR1 SEHNR and CDR2 FQNEAQ (reference sequence). V lost 5 bases, J lost 9 bases, and 11 bases stayed unmatched. The CDR3 nucleotides are TGTGCCAGCAGCGCTGACACAGGGGGCATCGGTTCACCCCTCCACTTT. It specifies CASSADTGGIGSPLHF.

This clone was recorded a few times. The chain uses TRBV25-1 and TRBJ2-5, with 9 nucleotides matching TRBD1. J lost 0 bases, V lost 3 bases, and 5 bases had no gene match. The CDR3 totals 16 residues. In germline, CDR1 is MGHDK, CDR2 SYGVNS. Written as DNA, the CDR3 is TGTGCCAGCAGTGACCGACAGGGGGTCCACCAAGAGACCCAGTACTTC. The encoded protein is CASSDRQGVHQETQYF.

This clone has only a few counts. This chain joins TRBV6-6 and TRBJ1-2, with D tentatively TRBD1 (6 bases). The germline V gene encodes CDR1 MNHNY and CDR2 SVGAGI (reference sequence). Trimming removed 2 bases at V and 4 bases at J, with 14 bases between. The CDR3 is 15 residues long. In DNA form, the CDR3 reads TGTGCCAGCAGTTACACGACAGGTTTCGGCTATGGCTACACCTTC. Translation: CASSYTTGFGYGYTF.

This chain joins TRBV11-2 and TRBJ2-3, with 15 nucleotides matching TRBD2. The germline V gene has CDR1 SGHAT and CDR2 FQNNGV. Trimming took 1 base from V and 14 from J; bases not matched to a gene: 10. CDR3 length: 16 amino acids. CDR3 coding DNA: TGTGCCAGCAGCTTAGCGCCGGGACTAGCGGGGGGCTCGGCGTATTTT. As protein: CASSLAPGLAGGSAYF.

Only a few counts were recorded for this clone. As DNA, the CDR3 is TGTGCCAGCAGCGCCGCCGGAGGTCTGTCCTACAATGAGCAGTTCTTC. This codes for CASSAAGGLSYNEQFF. The chain uses TRBV2 and TRBJ2-1; a weak D match, TRBD2 (5 bases). The V gene lost 6 bases and the J gene lost 1 base, with 16 bases spanning the gap. Germline V CDR1 and CDR2: SNHLY, FYNNEI. CDR3 length equals 16 residues.

This clone occurred a few times. It differs at one base from a far larger clone, so likely a read error. The same CDR3 is also encoded by other DNA sequences in this sample. V is TRBV5-1 and J is TRBJ1-1; D is unresolved. Germline assignment: CDR1 SGHRS and CDR2 YFSETQ. Trimming shortened V by 1 base and J by 3 bases, and 7 bases separated the two germline ends. The CDR3 extends over 13 amino acids. DNA of the CDR3: TGCGCCAGCAGCTTGTCTCCAGACACTGAAGCTTTCTTT. Translated, it gives CASSLSPDTEAFF.

This clone was observed a handful of times. V is TRBV19 and J is TRBJ2-5; 7 positions match TRBD2. The CDR3 spans 16 residues. Losses at the gene ends were 3 bases for V and 7 bases for J; bases not matched to a gene: 14. Germline CDR1 LNHDA, CDR2 SQIVND (reference sequence). DNA of the CDR3: TGTGCCAGTAGTATCGAGTTGGGGACTACCCCAGTGACCCAGTACTTC. Its protein product is CASSIELGTTPVTQYF. The variable domain in full, with the rest retrieved from reference TRBV19 and TRBJ2-5, is DGGITQSPKYLFRKEGQNVTLSCEQNLNHDAMYWYRQDPGQGLRLIYYSQIVNDFQKGDIAEGYSVSREKKESFPLTVTSAQKNPTAFYLCASSIELGTTPVTQYFGPGTRLLVL.

V is TRBV6-5 and J is TRBJ1-5, with D possibly matching TRBD1 (5 bases). Deletions cut 0 bases from V and 6 bases from J, with 9 bases between. The CDR3 length is 14 residues. The germline V gene encodes CDR1 MNHEY and CDR2 SVGAGI. The DNA of the CDR3 is TGTGCCAGCAGTTACTCGGTTGGGGCTCAGCCCCAGCATTTT. Translating it yields CASSYSVGAQPQHF.

J is TRBJ1-2 and V is TRBV19; D not certain. This CDR3 spans 12 amino acids. Germline V gene lookup returns CDR1 LNHDA and CDR2 SQIVND (reference sequence). Trimming took off 4 bases at V and 8 bases at J, with 11 bases between the two ends. The CDR3 protein is CASSSQVGGYTF. The CDR3 DNA reads TGTGCCAGTAGTAGCCAGGTAGGAGGCTACACCTTC. Full variable domain (outside the CDR3, taken from reference TRBV19 and TRBJ1-2): DGGITQSPKYLFRKEGQNVTLSCEQNLNHDAMYWYRQDPGQGLRLIYYSQIVNDFQKGDIAEGYSVSREKKESFPLTVTSAQKNPTAFYLCASSSQVGGYTFGSGTRLTVV.

The V gene is TRBV29-1, the J gene TRBJ2-3, with 7 bases identical to TRBD2. This CDR3 has 13 residues. Germline lookup yields CDR1 SQVTM and CDR2 ANQGSEA. V gave up 6 bases and J gave up 5 bases; unmatched junction bases: 8. The CDR3: CSVAGPRGDTQYF. The CDR3 DNA is TGCAGCGTAGCGGGGCCACGGGGAGATACGCAGTATTTT.

This clone turned up a few times. The rearrangement links TRBV5-4 to TRBJ2-1; 8 bases align to TRBD2. This CDR3 has 15 residues. Germline V gene data show CDR1 as SGHNT and CDR2 as YYREEE (reference sequence). V trimming: 1 base; J trimming: 7 bases; junction bases outside the gene matches: 7. CDR3 DNA: TGTGCCAGCAGCTTGTCCGGGAGGGCGGGGAATGAGCAGTTCTTC. This sequence encodes CASSLSGRAGNEQFF.

The chain has TRBV6-1 and TRBJ2-1; D remains ambiguous. The germline V and J ends were trimmed by 4 bases and 0 bases, with 19 bases remaining between them. CDR3 length equals 18 residues. Germline CDR1 and CDR2: MNHNS and SASEGT. The CDR3, as DNA: TGTGCCAGCAGTGGTCCCGACCAGCGACGGTACTCCTACAATGAGCAGTTCTTC. Protein product: CASSGPDQRRYSYNEQFF.

V is TRBV9 and J is TRBJ2-1; tentative D call: TRBD2 (5 bases). Germline values: CDR1 SGDLS, CDR2 YYNGEE. This CDR3 has 14 amino acids. The germline V and J ends were trimmed by 0 bases and 9 bases, with 13 bases remaining between them. CDR3 region: CASSVESVRGEQFF. The CDR3 DNA sequence: TGTGCCAGCAGCGTAGAGAGTGTTCGGGGTGAGCAGTTCTTC.

The sample holds a few counts of this clone. This chain links TRBV5-1 with TRBJ1-5; D is uncertain. V lost 4 bases to trimming and J lost 3 bases, with 14 bases between them. Germline V gene data show CDR1 as SGHRS and CDR2 as YFSETQ. This CDR3 comprises 15 residues. This CDR3 reads CASSRGGQVNQPQHF. DNA for the CDR3: TGCGCCAGCAGCCGGGGAGGGCAGGTCAATCAGCCCCAGCATTTT.

The rearrangement links TRBV29-1 to TRBJ2-5; D possibly corresponds to TRBD2 (6 bases). Germline V gene lookup returns CDR1 SQVTM and CDR2 ANQGSEA. Trimming cost V 7 bases and J 4 bases, with 10 bases left between them. This CDR3 region has 11 residues. CDR3 DNA sequence: TGCAGCGGCGGGGACCGAGAGACCCAGTACTTC. Amino acids: CSGGDRETQYF.

This clone turned up a few times. This chain joins TRBV7-3 and TRBJ1-1, with D unresolved. V was shortened by 2 bases and J by 3 bases, with 7 bases between the two germline ends. Looked up from germline, CDR1 is SGHTA and CDR2 is FQGTGA. CDR3 size: 13 residues. The CDR3 coding sequence is TGTGCCAGCAGCTTAGTTTCGGACACTGAAGCTTTCTTT. Translated: CASSLVSDTEAFF.

In its sample, this clone was seen a few times. V is TRBV2 and J is TRBJ2-5; TRBD1 might be the D (6 bases). V was pared by 10 bases and J by 2 bases, with 14 bases between. Germline V CDR1 and CDR2: SNHLY, FYNNEI. The CDR3 consists of 13 residues. The CDR3 protein is CATLRGPQETQYF. Written as DNA, the CDR3 is TGTGCCACCCTCAGGGGTCCTCAAGAGACCCAGTACTTC.

This clone was counted a few times. The rearrangement joins TRBV15 to TRBJ2-3, with 13 bases identical to TRBD2. The CDR3 covers 15 residues. V shed 3 bases and J 3 bases; nucleotides not matched to a gene: 0. Germline V gene data show CDR1 as LNHNV and CDR2 as YYDKDF (reference sequence). CDR3 nucleotides: TGTGCCACCAGCAGGGGACTAGCGGGGACAGATACGCAGTATTTT. It encodes CATSRGLAGTDTQYF.

The genes are TRBV6-1 and TRBJ2-7, with 7 bases aligning to TRBD1. The CDR3 sequence is 15 residues long. The junction had 11 bases not matched to a gene; V was cut back by 7 bases and J by 2 bases. Germline-derived CDR1 and CDR2 are MNHNS and SASEGT. Here the CDR3 reads CASIVDRASPYEQYF. DNA of the CDR3: TGTGCCAGCATAGTCGACAGGGCAAGTCCCTACGAGCAGTACTTC.

This clone was seen only a few times. The chain combines TRBV5-1 with TRBJ2-3, with TRBD2 matching 8 bases. The CDR3 sequence is 14 residues long. Trimming took 2 bases from V and 2 from J; bases not matched to a gene: 1. CDR1 and CDR2 (germline): SGHRS, YFSETQ. CDR3 DNA sequence: TGCGCCAGCAGCTTTAGCGGGGTCACAGATACGCAGTATTTT. As protein: CASSFSGVTDTQYF. Full variable domain (outside the CDR3, taken from reference TRBV5-1 and TRBJ2-3): KAGVTQTPRYLIKTRGQQVTLSCSPISGHRSVSWYQQTPGQGLQFLFEYFSETQRNKGNFPGRFSGRQFSNSRSEMNVSTLELGDSALYLCASSFSGVTDTQYFGPGTRLTVL.